This T cell receptor beta chain was sequenced for a study of T cells in Graves' hyperthyroidism and ophthalmopathy. This clonotype was seen repeatedly, ten times or more. The CDR3 sequence is 14 residues long. V shed 3 bases, J shed 2 bases, and the junction held 5 bases outside the gene matches. CDR1 DFQATT and CDR2 SNEGSKA come from the germline V gene (reference sequence). TCR beta CDR3 regions were amplified from RNA. Initially, a first-round RT-PCR of the TCR CDR3 employed the HTBI primer set. Using its own MiXCR run on the multiplex PCR reads, TCRdb lists one record per CDR3 protein. The table includes a few hundred thousand distinct CDR3 sequences, approximately 14% detected once.

This chain uses TRBV20-1 with TRBJ2-7; 9 nucleotides align to TRBD1. Sequencing was done on a sample of blood. This clonotype was obtained from a woman under 40 with Graves' hyperthyroidism. CDR3 in amino acids: CSASPGTGPYEQYF. The CDR3 coding sequence is TGCAGTGCTAGCCCCGGGACAGGGCCCTACGAGCAGTACTTC.